This T cell receptor beta chain was sequenced during a study of blood T cell repertoires in COVID-19. Study-wide background: Both acute and convalescent COVID-19 samples were obtained from the United States, Italy and Spain. T cells, B-cell-depleted T cells, or PBMCs supplied cDNA or gDNA.

This CDR3 comprises 15 residues. V lost 0 bases to trimming and J lost 6 bases, with 14 bases between them. Germline V gives CDR1 SGHDN, CDR2 FVKESK. Authors' analysis steps: Counts of nucleated cells, estimated from reference gene primer amplification, were obtained. TCRdb keeps only in-frame clones here, not all; method: immunoSEQ multiplex PCR. That table gives V, J and clone size, and the DNA gave D and trimming. Among around 150,000 clones listed, 60% to 80% were seen once. The chain joins TRBV14 to TRBJ1-1; D uncertain. The sequence came from a man aged 55 to 70 who had recovered from COVID-19. Sequenced sample: peripheral blood. This CDR3 reads CASSQEVEAAAEAFF. In DNA form, the CDR3 reads TGTGCCAGCAGCCAAGAAGTCGAGGCAGCGGCTGAAGCTTTCTTT.